This T cell receptor beta chain was captured in a study of blood T cell repertoires in COVID-19. Study at large: Material from acute and convalescent COVID-19 was sourced from the United States, Italy and Spain.

Trimming cost V 8 bases and J 3 bases, with 17 bases left between them. This CDR3 region has 14 residues. CDR1 is MNHNY, CDR2 SVGAGI, per germline (reference sequence). Under the authors' procedure: Reference gene primers were amplified, and this amplification served to estimate nucleated cell counts. The assay was immunoSEQ multiplex PCR, and TCRdb's table has in-frame clones only and misses some. For V, J and clone size, that table is used; D and trimming come from the DNA. The table has about 250,000 clones, roughly four fifths seen once. The receptor's source is a man aged 50 to 60 with acute or convalescent COVID-19. Sequencing used peripheral blood. V usage is TRBV6-6 and J usage is TRBJ2-7, with a tentative D call TRBD2 (6 bases). CDR3 DNA sequence: TGTGCCAGCGCAGGGAGGACTACAAACTACGAGCAGTACTTC. It translates to CASAGRTTNYEQYF.